A selection of T cell receptor beta chains follows, all from one sample in a study of T cell changes during pregnancy in multiple sclerosis. Generated by immunoSEQ multiplex PCR, the TCRdb table keeps only in-frame clones and is missing some. The sample lists roughly 51,000 clones, 92% occurring once. The input for sequencing was CD4+ T cells from peripheral blood mononuclear cells, taken after pregnancy. These receptors were obtained from a female donor in good health, enrolled as a control in a pregnancy study. Both conserved end residues are part of each CDR3. A D gene is named only where the DNA matches it firmly. Clone sizes are given selectively: once, few, many, or a class where the clone is expanded.

d_call j_call clone_size v_call cdr3_aa cdr3_nt
NA TRBJ2-5 NA TRBV28 CAAPETQYF TGTGCCGCGCCAGAGACCCAGTACTTC
NA TRBJ2-5 NA TRBV18 CASSPGRLAAETQYF TGTGCCAGCTCACCAGGGAGGCTGGCGGCAGAGACCCAGTACTTC
NA TRBJ1-1 NA TRBV6-4 CASSASGNTEAFF TGTGCCAGCAGTGCGTCGGGTAACACTGAAGCTTTCTTT
TRBD2 TRBJ2-5 once TRBV4-3 CASSRVAGVLQETQYF TGCGCCAGCAGCCGGGTTGCGGGGGTACTCCAAGAGACCCAGTACTTC
NA TRBJ1-3 NA TRBV19 CATLGGAGNTIYF TGTGCCACCTTAGGGGGGGCTGGAAACACCATATATTTT
NA TRBJ1-2 NA TRBV5-1 CATRGGGGYTF TGCGCCACCAGAGGGGGGGGCGGCTACACCTTC
TRBD1 TRBJ2-7 NA TRBV10-1 CARSGQGPSYEQYF TGCGCCAGATCGGGACAGGGGCCCTCCTACGAGCAGTACTTC
TRBD1 TRBJ1-2 NA TRBV18 CASSPDRDYGYTF TGTGCCAGCTCACCGGACAGGGATTATGGCTACACCTTC
NA TRBJ2-2 once TRBV27 CASSYGGNTGELFF TGTGCCAGCAGCTACGGGGGGAACACCGGGGAGCTGTTTTTT
NA TRBJ2-3 NA TRBV6-5 CASSYSKRGTDTQYF TGTGCCAGCAGTTACTCGAAGCGGGGCACAGATACGCAGTATTTT
NA TRBJ2-3 NA TRBV4-2 CASSQELVKDTQYF TGTGCCAGCAGCCAAGAACTAGTCAAGGATACGCAGTATTTT
TRBD1 TRBJ1-6 NA TRBV27 CASSFRGPNSPLHF TGTGCCAGCAGTTTCAGGGGGCCCAATTCACCCCTCCACTTT
TRBD2 TRBJ2-3 NA TRBV10-3 CASRTSGATDTQYF TGTGCCAGCCGGACTAGCGGGGCTACAGATACGCAGTATTTT
NA TRBJ1-2 NA TRBV11-2 CASSSTELGHKGYTF TGTGCCAGCAGCTCCACAGAATTGGGTCATAAGGGCTACACCTTC
NA TRBJ2-7 NA TRBV7-2 CASSLDIYYEQYF TGTGCCAGCAGCTTAGACATATACTACGAGCAGTACTTC
TRBD1 TRBJ2-1 NA TRBV9 CASSVVGTDNEQFF TGTGCCAGCAGCGTAGTAGGGACAGACAATGAGCAGTTCTTC
TRBD1 TRBJ1-6 NA TRBV14 CASSSPGTGNSPLHF TGTGCCAGCAGCTCCCCCGGGACAGGGAATTCACCCCTCCACTTT
NA TRBJ1-2 NA TRBV18 CASSPDIYGYTF TGTGCCAGCTCACCCGACATCTATGGCTACACCTTC
NA TRBJ2-3 NA TRBV30 CAWSVPRDTQYF TGTGCCTGGAGTGTACCTCGGGATACGCAGTATTTT
NA TRBJ1-3 NA TRBV9 CASSVLVDSNTIYF TGTGCCAGCAGCGTATTAGTGGACAGTAACACCATATATTTT
NA TRBJ2-7 NA TRBV28 CASSPRTTVPYEQYF TGTGCCAGCAGTCCCAGGACAACAGTTCCCTACGAGCAGTACTTC
NA TRBJ1-5 NA TRBV19 CASRRGENSNQPQHF TGTGCCAGTAGGAGAGGCGAGAATAGCAATCAGCCCCAGCATTTT
NA TRBJ1-5 NA TRBV7-2 CASSQTGFNQPQHF TGTGCCAGCAGCCAAACAGGGTTCAATCAGCCCCAGCATTTT
TRBD1 TRBJ2-7 NA TRBV11-2 CASSRDSSYEQYF TGTGCCAGCAGCAGGGACAGCTCCTACGAGCAGTACTTC
NA TRBJ1-2 NA TRBV30 CAWSKGGYYGYTF TGTGCCTGGAGTAAGGGGGGGTACTATGGCTACACCTTC
TRBD1 TRBJ1-4 NA TRBV5-1 CASSLPTGGLGEKLFF TGCGCCAGCAGCCTACCGACAGGGGGCCTTGGTGAAAAACTGTTTTTT
NA TRBJ1-6 NA TRBV9 CASSAGGVDSPLHF TGTGCCAGCAGCGCCGGGGGGGTGGATTCACCCCTCCACTTT
NA TRBJ1-5 NA TRBV30 CAWSLSSNQPQHF TGTGCCTGGAGTCTCAGTAGCAATCAGCCCCAGCATTTT
NA TRBJ2-5 NA TRBV5-1 CASSLGRPGEGTQYF TGCGCCAGCAGCTTGGGTAGACCGGGTGAAGGGACCCAGTACTTC
NA TRBJ1-5 NA TRBV6-5 CASSLTRASQPQHF TGTGCCAGCAGTTTGACGAGGGCCAGTCAGCCCCAGCATTTT
NA TRBJ1-5 NA TRBV5-1 CASSLGGGDGNQPQHF TGCGCCAGCAGCTTGGGAGGAGGGGATGGCAATCAGCCCCAGCATTTT
TRBD1 TRBJ2-5 once TRBV9 CASSEQGGTQYF TGTGCCAGCAGCGAACAGGGGGGGACCCAGTACTTC
NA TRBJ1-1 NA TRBV5-5 CASSLEGFNTEAFF TGTGCCAGCAGCCTAGAGGGCTTTAACACTGAAGCTTTCTTT
TRBD2 TRBJ2-2 NA TRBV19 CASTMGLAGGRDTGELFF TGTGCCAGTACCATGGGACTAGCGGGGGGGCGCGACACCGGGGAGCTGTTTTTT
TRBD1 TRBJ2-2 NA TRBV7-6 CASSLVPAGTATGELFF TGTGCCAGCAGCTTAGTACCGGCCGGGACAGCGACCGGGGAGCTGTTTTTT
NA TRBJ1-1 NA TRBV6-5 CASSRGYDTEAFF TGTGCCAGCAGTCGCGGGTATGACACTGAAGCTTTCTTT
NA TRBJ2-1 NA TRBV19 CASTGLGGSRGNEQFF TGTGCCAGTACGGGGTTAGGTGGGTCTAGAGGCAATGAGCAGTTCTTC
NA TRBJ2-1 NA TRBV5-1 CASSLGAREQFF TGCGCCAGCAGCTTGGGAGCGCGTGAGCAGTTCTTC
TRBD1 TRBJ1-3 NA TRBV19 CASSLDRYTGNTIYF TGTGCCAGTAGTCTGGACAGGTACACTGGAAACACCATATATTTT
TRBD1 TRBJ2-2 once TRBV28 CASSSLNRGDTGELFF TGTGCCAGCAGTAGCCTTAACAGGGGAGACACCGGGGAGCTGTTTTTT
TRBD1 TRBJ1-1 NA TRBV7-6 CASSPDRATEAFF TGTGCCAGCAGCCCTGACAGGGCTACTGAAGCTTTCTTT
NA TRBJ1-5 NA TRBV7-8 CASSPTGRNQPQHF TGTGCCAGCAGCCCCACGGGTCGCAATCAGCCCCAGCATTTT
TRBD1 TRBJ2-1 once TRBV18 CASSPRPGQGSYNEQFF TGTGCCAGCTCACCACGCCCCGGACAGGGGAGCTACAATGAGCAGTTCTTC
TRBD1 TRBJ1-3 once TRBV29-1 CSVVSDRSSGNTIYF TGCAGCGTTGTGTCGGACAGGAGCTCTGGAAACACCATATATTTT
NA TRBJ1-6 NA TRBV15 CATSGQGGNSPLHF TGTGCCACCAGCGGGCAGGGAGGAAATTCACCCCTCCACTTT
TRBD2 TRBJ2-5 NA TRBV11-2 CASDPGLAGGRGETQYF TGTGCCAGCGACCCGGGACTAGCGGGGGGCAGGGGAGAGACCCAGTACTTC
TRBD1 TRBJ1-2 NA TRBV7-2 CASSSGTGQVETF TGTGCCAGCAGCTCCGGGACAGGGCAAGTAGAAACCTTC
NA TRBJ1-1 NA TRBV13 CASSPRGLNTEAFF TGTGCCAGCAGCCCCCGGGGACTTAACACTGAAGCTTTCTTT
TRBD1 TRBJ1-2 NA TRBV2 CASRRQGDYGYTF TGTGCCAGCAGGCGACAGGGGGACTATGGCTACACCTTC
NA TRBJ1-2 NA TRBV21-1 CASSLQGDGYTF TGTGCCAGCAGCCTTCAGGGGGACGGCTACACCTTC
NA TRBJ2-7 NA TRBV25-1 CASSIRGRISYEQYF TGTGCCAGCAGTATCCGGGGTAGGATTTCCTACGAGCAGTACTTC
TRBD2 TRBJ2-7 NA TRBV18 CASSPSGTSGGGLEQYF TGTGCCAGCTCACCCTCCGGGACTAGCGGAGGGGGTCTCGAGCAGTACTTC
NA TRBJ1-4 NA TRBV5-1 CASSFQEATNEKLFF TGCGCCAGCAGCTTCCAAGAGGCAACTAATGAAAAACTGTTTTTT
NA TRBJ1-2 NA TRBV5-1 CASREGVEYGYTF TGCGCCAGCAGAGAAGGGGTGGAGTATGGCTACACCTTC
NA TRBJ1-5 once TRBV19 CASMPRGGGQPQHF TGTGCCAGCATGCCTCGGGGGGGCGGACAGCCCCAGCATTTT
TRBD1 TRBJ2-7 NA TRBV7-3 CASSSQPGQSYEQYF TGTGCCAGCAGTTCTCAACCGGGACAGTCCTACGAGCAGTACTTC
TRBD2 TRBJ2-5 NA TRBV4-2 CASSRRTSGGPGETQYF TGTGCCAGCAGCCGGCGGACTAGCGGGGGGCCAGGGGAGACCCAGTACTTC
TRBD1 TRBJ1-1 once TRBV9 CASNTGAGANTEAFF TGTGCCAGCAATACAGGGGCAGGGGCGAACACTGAAGCTTTCTTT
NA TRBJ2-7 NA TRBV7-9 CASSLGQSVHYEQYF TGTGCCAGCAGCTTAGGACAGTCGGTACATTACGAGCAGTACTTC